The present entry profiles one T cell receptor (beta chain) with its context. Its target is not known. Repertoires were generated with immunoSEQ multiplex PCR, while TCRdb's copy carries only in-frame clones and drops some. The sample includes approximately 40,000 clones, approximately 84% of them seen just once. The sample is drawn from a study of T cells in localized non-small cell lung cancer. Study-level results: Detection in adjacent lung was observed for a median 57 of the top 100 tumor clones.

This specimen was peripheral blood, taken before any cancer treatment. This receptor was taken from a man aged 35-75 years with stage I lung adenocarcinoma.

In nucleotides, the CDR3 is TGTGCCAGCAGCCCCCCCCGGACTAGCGGGAGGGCCGCCTACGAGCAGTACTTC. It translates to CASSPPRTSGRAAYEQYF. This chain connects TRBV5-6 to TRBJ2-7; 15 bases fit TRBD2. The V and J ends lost 4 bases and 2 bases, in that order; junction bases with no gene match: 10. CDR3 size: 18 residues. The germline V gene encodes CDR1 SGHDT and CDR2 YYEEEE. Full variable domain (missing parts from reference TRBV5-6 and TRBJ2-7): DAGVTQSPTHLIKTRGQQVTLRCSPKSGHDTVSWYQQALGQGPQFIFQYYEEEERQRGNFPDRFSGHQFPNYSSELNVNALLLGDSALYLCASSPPRTSGRAAYEQYFGPGTRLTVT.